Here is one T cell receptor (beta chain) with its context. The CDR3 has 14 residues. Germline CDR1 reads SGHKS; CDR2 reads YYEKEE (reference sequence). The data belong to a study of monozygotic twins with inflammatory bowel disease. The team made cDNA by running eight separate reactions for each sample. TCRdb re-called the 5' RACE reads; every CDR3 protein appears as one record, without DNA. The listing records about 160,000 distinct CDR3 sequences. The sample taken for sequencing was blood. This rearrangement joins TRBV5-5 to TRBJ2-2; the TRBD2 assignment by TCRdb is unverifiable without DNA. This sequence was found in a human donor with ulcerative colitis or Crohn's disease, or a healthy co-twin of an affected twin (not recorded which). The CDR3 sequence: CASSPSSATGELFF.